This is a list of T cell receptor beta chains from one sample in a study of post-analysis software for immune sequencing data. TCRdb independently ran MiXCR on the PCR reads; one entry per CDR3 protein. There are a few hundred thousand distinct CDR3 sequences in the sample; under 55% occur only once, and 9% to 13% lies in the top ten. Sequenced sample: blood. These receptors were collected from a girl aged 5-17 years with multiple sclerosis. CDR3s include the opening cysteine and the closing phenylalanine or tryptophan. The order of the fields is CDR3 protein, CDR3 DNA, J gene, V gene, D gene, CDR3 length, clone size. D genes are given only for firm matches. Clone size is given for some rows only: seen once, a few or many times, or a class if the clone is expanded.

CDR3aa: CASAETTGGLYEQYF; CDR3nt: TGTGCCAGCGCCGAAACCACAGGGGGCCTCTACGAGCAGTACTTC; j_gene: TRBJ2-7; v_gene: TRBV12-3/TRBV12-4; d_gene: TRBD1; len: 15; abundance: -
CDR3aa: CASSVVGDGTDYNEKLFF; CDR3nt: TGTGCCAGCAGCGTAGTAGGGGACGGGACGGACTATAATGAAAAACTGTTTTTT; j_gene: TRBJ1-4; v_gene: TRBV9; d_gene: -; len: 18; abundance: -
CDR3aa: CSVVVGSGELFF; CDR3nt: TGCAGCGTTGTAGTCGGGAGTGGGGAGCTGTTTTTT; j_gene: TRBJ2-2; v_gene: TRBV29-1; d_gene: -; len: 12; abundance: -
CDR3aa: CASSLYLVGTSEQYF; CDR3nt: TGTGCCAGCAGCTTATACTTAGTGGGTACTTCCGAGCAGTACTTC; j_gene: TRBJ2-7; v_gene: TRBV11-2; d_gene: -; len: 15; abundance: -
CDR3aa: CASLLAGGNEQFF; CDR3nt: TGTGCCAGCTTACTCGCGGGGGGGAATGAGCAGTTCTTC; j_gene: TRBJ2-1; v_gene: TRBV25-1; d_gene: TRBD2; len: 13; abundance: -
CDR3aa: CASSLGTADISYEQYF; CDR3nt: TGTGCCAGCAGCTTAGGGACAGCCGATATCTCCTACGAGCAGTACTTC; j_gene: TRBJ2-7; v_gene: TRBV7-2; d_gene: -; len: 16; abundance: many
CDR3aa: CASSEAGTKYNEQFF; CDR3nt: TGTGCCAGCAGTGAAGCCGGGACAAAGTACAATGAGCAGTTCTTC; j_gene: TRBJ2-1; v_gene: TRBV2; d_gene: -; len: 15; abundance: few
CDR3aa: CASSTGTKSYEQYF; CDR3nt: TGTGCCAGTAGTACCGGGACTAAGTCCTACGAGCAGTACTTC; j_gene: TRBJ2-7; v_gene: TRBV19; d_gene: TRBD2; len: 14; abundance: -
CDR3aa: CASSQGSGLGPLYEQYF; CDR3nt: TGTGCCAGCAGCCAGGGAAGCGGTTTAGGCCCCCTCTACGAGCAGTACTTC; j_gene: TRBJ2-7; v_gene: TRBV3-1; d_gene: -; len: 17; abundance: -
CDR3aa: CASSYRELAGADTQYF; CDR3nt: TGCGCCAGCAGCTACAGGGAACTAGCAGGTGCGGATACGCAGTATTTT; j_gene: TRBJ2-3; v_gene: TRBV5-1; d_gene: -; len: 16; abundance: -
CDR3aa: CSATLFGAESSYNEQFF; CDR3nt: TGCAGTGCTACTCTCTTTGGAGCGGAGAGCTCCTACAATGAGCAGTTCTTC; j_gene: TRBJ2-1; v_gene: TRBV20-1; d_gene: -; len: 17; abundance: few
CDR3aa: CASSPTTGYSYNEQFF; CDR3nt: TGTGCCAGCTCACCAACTACGGGATACTCCTACAATGAGCAGTTCTTC; j_gene: TRBJ2-1; v_gene: TRBV18; d_gene: -; len: 16; abundance: -
CDR3aa: CASSLEGSNSYNEQFF; CDR3nt: TGCGCCAGCAGCTTGGAGGGCAGTAACTCCTACAATGAGCAGTTCTTC; j_gene: TRBJ2-1; v_gene: TRBV5-1; d_gene: -; len: 16; abundance: -
CDR3aa: CASSQDYQGTSGAYNEQFF; CDR3nt: TGCGCCAGCAGCCAAGATTATCAGGGGACTAGCGGGGCGTACAATGAGCAGTTCTTC; j_gene: TRBJ2-1; v_gene: TRBV4-3; d_gene: TRBD2; len: 19; abundance: -
CDR3aa: CASSLGHTNTEAFF; CDR3nt: TGTGCCAGCAGCTTAGGACACACGAACACTGAAGCTTTCTTT; j_gene: TRBJ1-1; v_gene: TRBV7-3; d_gene: -; len: 14; abundance: -
CDR3aa: CASSSILASEQFF; CDR3nt: TGTGCCAGCAGTTCAATACTAGCGTCTGAGCAGTTCTTC; j_gene: TRBJ2-1; v_gene: TRBV28; d_gene: TRBD2; len: 13; abundance: -
CDR3aa: CATSDYYRVGTEAFF; CDR3nt: TGTGCCACCAGTGATTATTACAGGGTTGGGACTGAAGCTTTCTTT; j_gene: TRBJ1-1; v_gene: TRBV24-1; d_gene: -; len: 15; abundance: few
CDR3aa: CAIIRDRNHTEAFF; CDR3nt: TGTGCCATCATCCGCGACAGGAATCACACTGAAGCTTTCTTT; j_gene: TRBJ1-1; v_gene: TRBV10-3; d_gene: -; len: 14; abundance: few
CDR3aa: CSARDLVGGGDTEAFF; CDR3nt: TGCAGTGCTAGAGATCTCGTCGGGGGGGGAGACACTGAAGCTTTCTTT; j_gene: TRBJ1-1; v_gene: TRBV20-1; d_gene: -; len: 16; abundance: few
CDR3aa: CASSSTDGYEQYF; CDR3nt: TGTGCCAGCAGCTCTACGGACGGCTACGAGCAGTACTTC; j_gene: TRBJ2-7; v_gene: TRBV11-1; d_gene: -; len: 13; abundance: -
CDR3aa: CSASPQTNEQFF; CDR3nt: TGCAGTGCTAGTCCCCAAACGAATGAGCAGTTCTTC; j_gene: TRBJ2-1; v_gene: TRBV20-1; d_gene: -; len: 12; abundance: -
CDR3aa: CASSAWTAGELFF; CDR3nt: TGTGCCAGCAGCGCGTGGACAGCCGGGGAACTGTTTTTT; j_gene: TRBJ2-2; v_gene: TRBV5-6; d_gene: -; len: 13; abundance: -
CDR3aa: CASSVAGQFGDEQYF; CDR3nt: TGTGCCAGCAGCGTAGCCGGTCAGTTCGGGGACGAGCAGTACTTC; j_gene: TRBJ2-7; v_gene: TRBV9; d_gene: -; len: 15; abundance: -
CDR3aa: CASREGLAGSYEQFF; CDR3nt: TGTGCCAGCAGGGAAGGACTAGCGGGATCGTATGAGCAGTTCTTC; j_gene: TRBJ2-1; v_gene: TRBV2; d_gene: TRBD2; len: 15; abundance: once
CDR3aa: CSVAIRGGYGYTF; CDR3nt: TGCAGCGTTGCCATCCGAGGCGGCTATGGCTACACCTTC; j_gene: TRBJ1-2; v_gene: TRBV29-1; d_gene: -; len: 13; abundance: -
CDR3aa: CASSSLSGIGGNEQFF; CDR3nt: TGCGCCAGCAGCTCCCTTAGCGGGATCGGTGGCAATGAGCAGTTCTTC; j_gene: TRBJ2-1; v_gene: TRBV5-1; d_gene: TRBD2; len: 16; abundance: few
CDR3aa: CASSQDTGFGYTF; CDR3nt: TGCGCCAGCAGCCAAGATACAGGTTTTGGCTACACCTTC; j_gene: TRBJ1-2; v_gene: TRBV4-1; d_gene: -; len: 13; abundance: few
CDR3aa: CSVEIVRSYNEQYF; CDR3nt: TGCAGCGTTGAGATAGTTAGGTCCTACAATGAGCAGTACTTC; j_gene: TRBJ2-7; v_gene: TRBV29-1; d_gene: -; len: 14; abundance: -
CDR3aa: CSVAGVPGEKLFF; CDR3nt: TGCAGCGTTGCGGGCGTACCGGGTGAAAAACTGTTTTTT; j_gene: TRBJ1-4; v_gene: TRBV29-1; d_gene: -; len: 13; abundance: -
CDR3aa: CSARGQTYEQYF; CDR3nt: TGCAGTGCTAGAGGTCAAACCTACGAGCAGTACTTC; j_gene: TRBJ2-7; v_gene: TRBV20-1; d_gene: -; len: 12; abundance: -
CDR3aa: CAISESTSGRDEQFF; CDR3nt: TGTGCCATCAGTGAGTCTACTAGCGGGAGGGATGAGCAGTTCTTC; j_gene: TRBJ2-1; v_gene: TRBV10-3; d_gene: TRBD2; len: 15; abundance: few
CDR3aa: CAAGWEQGIEEKLFF; CDR3nt: TGTGCAGCTGGTTGGGAACAGGGAATAGAGGAAAAACTGTTTTTT; j_gene: TRBJ1-4; v_gene: TRBV7-9; d_gene: -; len: 15; abundance: -
CDR3aa: CASSQDASSYEQYF; CDR3nt: TGTGCCAGCAGCCAAGATGCTAGCAGCTACGAGCAGTACTTC; j_gene: TRBJ2-7; v_gene: TRBV3-1; d_gene: -; len: 14; abundance: -
CDR3aa: CASSRDTYGYTF; CDR3nt: TGTGCCAGCAGCCGGGACACTTATGGCTACACCTTC; j_gene: TRBJ1-2; v_gene: TRBV28; d_gene: -; len: 12; abundance: -
CDR3aa: CACSLPGRPIMGYTF; CDR3nt: TGTGCCTGCAGCCTTCCGGGACGCCCTATTATGGGCTACACCTTC; j_gene: TRBJ1-2; v_gene: TRBV28; d_gene: -; len: 15; abundance: -
CDR3aa: CASSPRDRHYGYTF; CDR3nt: TGCGCCAGCAGCCCTCGGGACCGACATTATGGCTACACCTTC; j_gene: TRBJ1-2; v_gene: TRBV4-3; d_gene: -; len: 14; abundance: once
CDR3aa: CASSFQIQGGEQFF; CDR3nt: TGCGCCAGCAGCTTTCAAATACAGGGAGGCGAGCAGTTCTTC; j_gene: TRBJ2-1; v_gene: TRBV5-1; d_gene: -; len: 14; abundance: few
CDR3aa: CASSPPSGRAHNEQYF; CDR3nt: TGTGCCAGCTCACCTCCTAGCGGGAGGGCACATAATGAGCAGTACTTC; j_gene: TRBJ2-5; v_gene: TRBV18; d_gene: TRBD2; len: 16; abundance: -
CDR3aa: CSARDLRGDYGYTF; CDR3nt: TGCAGTGCTAGAGATCTCCGGGGCGACTATGGCTACACCTTC; j_gene: TRBJ1-2; v_gene: TRBV20-1; d_gene: -; len: 14; abundance: -
CDR3aa: CASSLDGGVQETQYF; CDR3nt: TGTGCCAGCAGCTTGGATGGGGGAGTCCAAGAGACCCAGTACTTC; j_gene: TRBJ2-5; v_gene: TRBV5-5; d_gene: -; len: 15; abundance: few
CDR3aa: CASSSYRGEQYF; CDR3nt: TGTGCCAGCAGCTCCTACAGGGGCGAGCAGTACTTC; j_gene: TRBJ2-7; v_gene: TRBV7-3; d_gene: TRBD1; len: 12; abundance: -
CDR3aa: CASSPGTSEQYF; CDR3nt: TGCGCCAGCAGCCCGGGGACTTCCGAGCAGTACTTC; j_gene: TRBJ2-7; v_gene: TRBV5-1; d_gene: -; len: 12; abundance: -
CDR3aa: CASSFRLADKETQYF; CDR3nt: TGTGCCAGCAGCTTTAGACTAGCGGATAAAGAGACCCAGTACTTC; j_gene: TRBJ2-5; v_gene: TRBV11-2; d_gene: TRBD2; len: 15; abundance: -
CDR3aa: CASSLYSREGFYNEQFF; CDR3nt: TGCGCCAGCAGCTTGTACTCGCGGGAGGGTTTCTACAATGAGCAGTTCTTC; j_gene: TRBJ2-1; v_gene: TRBV5-1; d_gene: TRBD2; len: 17; abundance: -
CDR3aa: CASSLSTRGRRLFF; CDR3nt: TGTGCCAGCAGCTTGAGTACCAGGGGGCGCCGGCTGTTTTTT; j_gene: TRBJ1-4; v_gene: TRBV3-1; d_gene: TRBD1; len: 14; abundance: -
CDR3aa: CVSSPGLLRTQYF; CDR3nt: TGCGTCAGCAGCCCGGGACTCCTGCGGACCCAGTACTTC; j_gene: TRBJ2-5; v_gene: TRBV5-1; d_gene: -; len: 13; abundance: -
CDR3aa: CASTQGIYEQYF; CDR3nt: TGTGCCAGCACACAGGGGATCTACGAGCAGTACTTC; j_gene: TRBJ2-7; v_gene: TRBV12-3/TRBV12-4; d_gene: TRBD1; len: 12; abundance: few
CDR3aa: CASSFQREGDTQYF; CDR3nt: TGTGCCAGCAGTTTCCAGCGGGAGGGGGATACGCAGTATTTT; j_gene: TRBJ2-3; v_gene: TRBV28; d_gene: TRBD2; len: 14; abundance: once
CDR3aa: CASRDFGDIQYF; CDR3nt: TGTGCCAGCCGGGACTTCGGGGACATTCAGTACTTC; j_gene: TRBJ2-4; v_gene: TRBV12-3/TRBV12-4; d_gene: -; len: 12; abundance: -
CDR3aa: CASSQVGTRNTEAFF; CDR3nt: TGCGCCAGCAGCCAAGTCGGGACGCGCAACACTGAAGCTTTCTTT; j_gene: TRBJ1-1; v_gene: TRBV4-1; d_gene: -; len: 15; abundance: -